These 17 T cell receptor beta chains came from one sample sequenced in a study of CD8+ T cells in alopecia areata. Treatment meaning: oral pan-JAK inhibitor, 5-10 mg twice daily. Extracted RNA was reverse transcribed, and the resulting cDNA served as sequencing template. The protocol was immunoSEQ multiplex PCR, while the TCRdb copy is restricted to in-frame clones and leaves out a portion. The sample records about 140,000 clones, around 83% being singletons. The starting material was CD8+ T cells sorted from blood, obtained at week 4, from a patient treated with tofacitinib. The receptors originated from a human donor with alopecia areata.

The chain links TRBV5-6 to TRBJ2-3, with 10 bases identical to TRBD2. The V gene's germline CDR1 is SGHDT and CDR2 YYEEEE. The CDR3 covers 17 residues. V lost 1 base and J lost 0; bases outside the gene matches: 5. The CDR3 spells CASSLRTSGSSTDTQYF. As DNA, the CDR3 is TGTGCCAGCAGCTTGCGGACTAGCGGATCTAGCACAGATACGCAGTATTTT.

The rearrangement links TRBV5-4 to TRBJ1-2, with 7 bases that match TRBD1. Germline-derived CDR1 and CDR2 are SGHNT and YYREEE (reference sequence). Germline trimming cut 4 bases from V and 4 bases from J; bases unmatched to any gene: 4. The CDR3 spans 13 residues. The CDR3 reads CASSQGGGYGYTF. CDR3 bases: TGTGCCAGCAGCCAAGGGGGCGGCTATGGCTACACCTTC.

The V call is TRBV14, the J call TRBJ1-2, with TRBD1 as a possible D gene (5 bases). The ends were cut back, 2 bases at V and 6 bases at J, with 13 bases in the middle. CDR3 length equals 14 residues. Per germline, CDR1 SGHDN and CDR2 FVKESK. CDR3 nucleotide sequence: TGTGCCAGCAGCCAATCCGGCAGGGCGGATGGCTACACCTTC. Translating it yields CASSQSGRADGYTF.

As DNA, the CDR3 is TGTGCCAGCAGCTCGAGCTCCTACAATGAGCAGTTCTTC. Its protein product is CASSSSSYNEQFF. The chain joins TRBV7-8 to TRBJ2-1; D uncertain. Germline CDR1 reads SGHVS; CDR2 reads FQNEAQ. This CDR3 spans 13 amino acids. V lost 4 bases and J lost 0, with 4 bases in between.

The rearrangement uses TRBV27 and TRBJ2-2, with D perhaps being TRBD1 or TRBD2 (7 bases each). Trimming shortened V by 2 bases and J by 4 bases, and 14 bases separated the two germline ends. The CDR3 runs to 16 residues. Germline V gives CDR1 MNHEY, CDR2 SMNVEV (reference sequence). This chain's CDR3 is CASSLRQGGITGELFF. CDR3 nucleotide sequence: TGTGCCAGCAGTTTACGGCAGGGGGGGATCACCGGGGAGCTGTTTTTT.

The chain recombines TRBV9 with TRBJ2-1, with 12 bases aligning to TRBD1. The CDR3 loop spans 17 amino acids. CDR1 is SGDLS, CDR2 YYNGEE, per germline. The junction had 9 bases not matched to a gene; V was cut back by 3 bases and J by 5 bases. The CDR3 DNA is TGTGCCAGCAGCGGCATACCGGGACAGGGGGCGGACAATGAGCAGTTCTTC. Amino acid sequence: CASSGIPGQGADNEQFF.

The CDR3 DNA reads TGTGCCAGCAGTTCCCAACAGGGAGCGGGTGAGGACGAGCAGTACTTC. Protein product: CASSSQQGAGEDEQYF. V gene TRBV6-6 combines with J gene TRBJ2-7; either TRBD1 or TRBD2 may supply D (6 bases each). V shed 4 bases and J shed 5 bases, with 21 bases lying between them. The germline gives CDR1 MNHNY, CDR2 SVGAGI (reference sequence). The CDR3 consists of 16 residues.

The V call is TRBV10-3, the J call TRBJ1-1, with TRBD1 matching 8 bases. V lost 4 bases to trimming and J lost 7 bases; unmatched junction nucleotides: 8. Germline V gene data show CDR1 as ENHRY and CDR2 as SYGVKD. This CDR3 comprises 14 residues. The CDR3 DNA reads as TGTGCCATCAGTGCCGCGGGACAGGTCCATGAAGCTTTCTTT. This gives the protein CAISAAGQVHEAFF.

This chain connects TRBV29-1 to TRBJ2-7; no firm D call. V lost 3 bases and J 0 bases, leaving 9 bases between the germline ends. CDR1 SQVTM and CDR2 ANQGSEA come from the germline V gene. CDR3 length equals 13 residues. The CDR3 DNA reads TGCAGCGTTGACCTTGGTACCTCCTACGAGCAGTACTTC. Its protein product is CSVDLGTSYEQYF.

This clone was counted between two and nine times. The chain is built from TRBV30 and TRBJ2-5; D unresolved. The CDR3 is made up of 12 amino acids. Germline V gives CDR1 GTSNPN, CDR2 SVGIG (reference sequence). V lost 8 bases, J lost 0 bases, and 10 bases lay in between. For the CDR3, the DNA is TGTGCCGGTGCACCCAACCAAGAGACCCAGTACTTC. Residues: CAGAPNQETQYF.

DNA for the CDR3: TGTGCCAGCAGCTTATTTCCGGGTTCCTACGAGCAGTACTTC. It encodes CASSLFPGSYEQYF. The genes are TRBV7-2 and TRBJ2-7; D unclear. The V gene's germline CDR1 is SGHTA and CDR2 FQGNSA. The CDR3 contains 14 residues. The germline V and J ends were trimmed by 2 bases and 1 base, with 9 bases remaining between them.

The chain uses TRBV10-3 and TRBJ1-4; D remains unclear. CDR1 and CDR2 from the germline V gene are ENHRY and SYGVKD. This CDR3 comprises 12 residues. V dropped 8 bases and J dropped 3 bases, with 7 bases sitting between them. DNA for the CDR3: TGTGCCATCGGGAACTCTAATGAAAAACTGTTTTTT. Translated, it gives CAIGNSNEKLFF.

The chain recombines TRBV11-1 with TRBJ2-5; no definite D call. The CDR3 contains 12 residues. The V and J ends lost 4 bases and 2 bases respectively, with 5 bases between them. Per germline, CDR1 SGHAT and CDR2 FQDESV (reference sequence). The CDR3 DNA is TGTGCCAGCAGCTACGGACAAGAGACCCAGTACTTC. Encoded protein: CASSYGQETQYF. Combining the CDR3 with reference TRBV11-1 and TRBJ2-5 gives the whole variable domain EAEVAQSPRYKITEKSQAVAFWCDPISGHATLYWYRQILGQGPELLVQFQDESVVDDSQLPKDRFSAERLKGVDSTLKIQPAELGDSAMYLCASSYGQETQYFGPGTRLLVL.

The rearrangement links TRBV7-3 to TRBJ1-1, with D perhaps TRBD1 (6 bases). V lost 2 bases to trimming and J lost 4 bases, with 11 bases between them. The V gene's germline CDR1 is SGHTA and CDR2 FQGTGA. This CDR3 is 14 amino acids long. CDR3 DNA: TGTGCCAGCAGCTTAGCAGGGGCAAGCACTGAAGCTTTCTTT. Its translation: CASSLAGASTEAFF.

The rearrangement links TRBV30 to TRBJ1-1; D ambiguous. The CDR3 length is 13 residues. Per the germline V gene, CDR1 is GTSNPN and CDR2 is SVGIG (reference sequence). Trimming removed 4 bases from V and 1 base from J, with 10 bases in between. CDR3 in amino acids: CAWTAYRNTEAFF. The CDR3 nucleotides read TGTGCCTGGACGGCGTACAGGAACACTGAAGCTTTCTTT.

The chain is built from TRBV29-1 and TRBJ2-7, with unresolved D. The CDR3 covers 14 residues. Trimming took 6 bases from V and 4 from J, leaving 19 bases between them. The germline CDR1 and CDR2 sequences are SQVTM and ANQGSEA. The CDR3 DNA follows: TGCAGCGTGCAGATCCCGGGCCGAGGATACGAGCAGTACTTC. Protein: CSVQIPGRGYEQYF.

This clone was detected only once. CDR3 sequence reads: CASSPLPMGQVTDTQYF. CDR3 bases: TGTGCCAGCTCACCGCTCCCTATGGGCCAGGTCACAGATACGCAGTATTTT. The V and J genes are TRBV18 and TRBJ2-3; no clear D gene. CDR1 and CDR2 from the germline V gene are KGHSH and LQKENI. The CDR3 contains 17 residues. Between the trimmed V and J ends, which lost 3 bases and 2 bases, there was a span of 18 bases. Full variable domain (outside the CDR3, taken from reference TRBV18 and TRBJ2-3): NAGVMQNPRHLVRRRGQEARLRCSPMKGHSHVYWYRQLPEEGLKFMVYLQKENIIDESGMPKERFSAEFPKEGPSILRIQQVVRGDSAAYFCASSPLPMGQVTDTQYFGPGTRLTVL.